The 14 T cell receptor beta chains below come from one sample, sequenced in a study of CD8 T cells in Susac syndrome. With random hexamers, roughly 0.45 to 1 ug RNA was reverse transcribed. TCRdb independently ran MiXCR on the immunoSEQ multiplex PCR reads; one entry per CDR3 protein. The table records around 170,000 distinct CDR3 sequences, roughly 92% of them present only once. The sample taken for sequencing was CD4+ T cells from PBMCs. All receptors derive from a human donor with Susac syndrome.

CDR3: CASRDGSSGANVLTF. The CDR3 region has the DNA TGTGCCAGCAGGGACGGTAGCTCTGGGGCCAACGTCCTGACTTTC. The chain couples TRBV6-5 to TRBJ2-6, with D uncertain. The V end was cut by 6 bases, the J end by 0 bases, with 9 bases between. Looked up from germline, CDR1 is MNHEY and CDR2 is SVGAGI. This CDR3 spans 15 amino acids.

V gene TRBV9 combines with J gene TRBJ2-5; D not certain. The CDR3 runs 11 residues. V shed 0 bases and J shed 7 bases, with 4 bases lying between them. CDR1 and CDR2 from the germline V gene are SGDLS and YYNGEE. The CDR3 sequence: CASSVGTTQYF. In DNA form, the CDR3 reads TGTGCCAGCAGCGTAGGGACGACCCAGTACTTC. Variable domain in full (rest from reference TRBV9 and TRBJ2-5): DSGVTQTPKHLITATGQRVTLRCSPRSGDLSVYWYQQSLDQGLQFLIQYYNGEERAKGNILERFSAQQFPDLHSELNLSSLELGDSALYFCASSVGTTQYFGPGTRLLVL.

The genes are TRBV19 and TRBJ1-5; no reliable D call. Per the germline V gene, CDR1 is LNHDA and CDR2 is SQIVND (reference sequence). V dropped 3 bases and J dropped 1 base, with 10 bases sitting between them. The CDR3 length is 15 residues. CDR3 DNA sequence: TGTGCCAGTAGTATCAGGCCATTAAGCAATCAGCCCCAGCATTTT. Protein: CASSIRPLSNQPQHF.

The V and J genes are TRBV6-6 and TRBJ1-5; D gene uncertain. This CDR3 is 14 amino acids long. Germline-derived CDR1 and CDR2 are MNHNY and SVGAGI (reference sequence). Trimming took off 5 bases at V and 2 bases at J, with 10 bases between the two ends. The CDR3 coding sequence is TGTGCCAGCAGTGCCGAGGGAGGCAATCAGCCCCAGCATTTT. It yields the protein CASSAEGGNQPQHF.

This chain uses TRBV29-1 with TRBJ1-1; TRBD1 might be the D (6 bases). The CDR3 is 14 amino acids. The ends were cut back, 5 bases at V and 1 base at J, with 14 bases in the middle. CDR1 is SQVTM, CDR2 ANQGSEA, per germline. The CDR3 region is CSVRLGGPNTEAFF. The CDR3 DNA is TGCAGCGTTAGGCTGGGGGGCCCGAACACTGAAGCTTTCTTT.

This chain joins TRBV7-9 and TRBJ1-6; D gene unclear. V gave up 1 base and J gave up 15 bases, with 7 bases separating them. The length of the CDR3 is 11 residues. CDR1 is SEHNR and CDR2 is FQNEAQ in the germline V gene (reference sequence). As DNA, the CDR3 is TGTGCCAGCAGCTTAGGCAGAGTCCTCCACTTT. Its protein product is CASSLGRVLHF.

This chain joins TRBV3-1 and TRBJ1-1, with D perhaps matching TRBD1 (5 bases). With 0 bases removed from V and 5 bases from J, the gap between germline ends came to 10 bases. Germline values: CDR1 LGHDT, CDR2 YNNKEL (reference sequence). The CDR3 has 14 residues. This chain's CDR3 is CASSQDYRGTEAFF. The CDR3 DNA reads as TGTGCCAGCAGCCAAGATTATCGGGGGACTGAAGCTTTCTTT.

The gene calls are TRBV4-2 and TRBJ2-7, with D perhaps matching TRBD2 (6 bases). Germline CDR1 is LGHNA and CDR2 is YNFKEQ. This CDR3 has 15 amino acids. Deletions cut 3 bases from V and 4 bases from J, with 16 bases between. CDR3 protein: CASSQATGLVYEQYF. The CDR3 DNA sequence: TGTGCCAGCAGCCAGGCTACGGGACTTGTATACGAGCAGTACTTC.

The J gene is TRBJ1-4, the V gene TRBV20-1; D uncertain. The CDR3 length is 15 residues. Looked up from germline, CDR1 is DFQATT and CDR2 is SNEGSKA (reference sequence). V dropped 0 bases and J dropped 6 bases, with 14 bases sitting between them. The CDR3 sequence is CSARDRAVSHEKLFF. The CDR3 bases are TGCAGTGCTAGAGATAGGGCAGTGAGTCATGAAAAACTGTTTTTT.

The chain couples TRBV20-1 to TRBJ1-4, with a tentative D call TRBD1 (5 bases). V lost 7 bases to trimming and J lost 4 bases, with 10 bases between them. The CDR3 totals 12 residues. The germline V gene has CDR1 DFQATT and CDR2 SNEGSKA (reference sequence). The CDR3 loop is CSVFGGNEKLFF. CDR3 nucleotide sequence: TGCAGTGTATTTGGGGGTAATGAAAAACTGTTTTTT.

This chain joins TRBV9 and TRBJ2-5; 9 nucleotides match TRBD2. CDR3 length: 15 amino acids. Unmatched junction bases numbered 9, after V lost 5 bases and J lost 4 bases. Per the germline V gene, CDR1 is SGDLS and CDR2 is YYNGEE. CDR3 sequence reads: CASSRGLAIGETQYF. CDR3 in DNA: TGTGCCAGCAGTCGCGGACTAGCGATCGGAGAGACCCAGTACTTC.

In DNA form, the CDR3 reads TGTGCCAGCAAACCGGGGGGTGACACTGAAGCTTTCTTT. Translation gives CASKPGGDTEAFF. The chain carries TRBV6-5 and TRBJ1-1; possible D gene TRBD1, 5 bases. The CDR3 is made up of 13 amino acids. Trimming pared 7 bases from V and 3 bases from J, leaving 12 bases between. Germline V lookup: CDR1 MNHEY, CDR2 SVGAGI.

This sequence joins TRBV7-2 and TRBJ2-1, with D uncertain. This CDR3 contains 17 residues. Germline-derived CDR1 and CDR2 are SGHTA and FQGNSA. Trimming took off 1 base at V and 0 bases at J, with 13 bases between the two ends. CDR3: CASSLDPVTSSYNEQFF. The CDR3, as DNA: TGTGCCAGCAGCTTAGATCCAGTTACCAGCTCCTACAATGAGCAGTTCTTC.

The chain employs TRBV20-1 and TRBJ2-3, with 12 bases fitting TRBD2. V lost 3 bases, J lost 0 bases, and 4 bases stayed unmatched. CDR3 length equals 16 residues. Germline V gene lookup returns CDR1 DFQATT and CDR2 SNEGSKA (reference sequence). The CDR3 spells CSASSSGGVSTDTQYF. The CDR3 nucleotides are TGCAGTGCTAGTTCTAGCGGGGGGGTTAGCACAGATACGCAGTATTTT.